The 3 T cell receptor beta chains given below trace back to one sample, sequenced in a study of blood T cell repertoires in COVID-19. Method: immunoSEQ multiplex PCR; TCRdb's copy keeps in-frame clones and lacks some. The sample has hundreds of thousands of clones; about 88% are singletons. The sequencing sample was made of PBMCs or T cells enriched from blood (not recorded which). The receptors shown here come from a woman in her forties or fifties who had recovered from COVID-19.

V usage is TRBV7-9 and J usage is TRBJ2-7; TRBD1 might be the D (7 bases). Germline V lookup: CDR1 SEHNR, CDR2 FQNEAQ (reference sequence). Trimming stripped 1 base from V and 2 bases from J, with 18 bases between. This CDR3 spans 17 amino acids. The CDR3 sequence: CASSLGRGDRRTYEQYF. CDR3 DNA sequence: TGTGCCAGCAGCTTAGGTAGGGGGGACAGAAGAACCTACGAGCAGTACTTC.

The rearrangement joins TRBV21-1 to TRBJ2-5; TRBD1 is the table's D call and was not checked against the DNA. TRBV21-1 is assigned pseudogene status. This CDR3 comprises 14 residues. The CDR3 sequence is CASRPPRGQETQYF. The CDR3 DNA reads as TGTGCCAGCAGACCTCCCAGGGGCCAAGAGACCCAGTACTTC.

V gene TRBV6-5 combines with J gene TRBJ1-3; TRBD1 might be the D (5 bases). The CDR3 is 14 amino acids. Germline CDR1 is MNHEY and CDR2 is SVGAGI. V gave up 6 bases and J gave up 0 bases, with 9 bases separating them. The CDR3 DNA is TGTGCCAGCAGCAGGGACTTCTCTGGAAACACCATATATTTT. It encodes CASSRDFSGNTIYF.